Listed below are T cell receptor beta chains from one sample, sequenced in a study of CD8+ T cells in alopecia areata. Profiling relied on immunoSEQ multiplex PCR, and the TCRdb table lists in-frame clones only, not all of them. The repertoire holds some 200,000 clones, with around 58% as singletons. The material was CD8+ T cells sorted from blood, obtained at week 24, from a patient treated with tofacitinib. The receptors shown here come from a human donor with alopecia areata. The CDR3 runs from the conserved cysteine through the conserved F or W. The order of the fields is V gene, clone size, D gene, J gene, CDR3 protein, CDR3 DNA. A D gene is named only where the DNA matches it firmly. Only part of the rows carry a size: once, few, many, or a class if the clone is expanded.

TRBV27	.	.	TRBJ1-2	CASSSKPDYYGYTF	TGTGCCAGCAGTTCGAAACCAGATTACTATGGCTACACCTTC
TRBV5-1	few	.	TRBJ2-2	CASSLEAPGALGPGELFF	TGCGCCAGCAGCTTGGAGGCACCCGGAGCACTAGGTCCCGGGGAGCTGTTTTTT
TRBV4-2	.	TRBD1	TRBJ2-7	CASSLQDSTGAYEQYF	TGTGCCAGCAGCCTACAAGATTCTACAGGGGCGTACGAGCAGTACTTC
TRBV13	few	TRBD1	TRBJ2-7	CASSPGDRSYEQYF	TGTGCCAGCAGCCCTGGGGACAGGTCCTACGAGCAGTACTTC
TRBV4-1	.	.	TRBJ2-2	CASRLSTGELFF	TGCGCCAGCAGGCTGAGCACCGGGGAGCTGTTTTTT
TRBV6-5	.	TRBD2	TRBJ2-2	CASSLTSGGGRELFF	TGTGCCAGCAGCCTCACTAGCGGGGGAGGAAGGGAGCTGTTTTTT
TRBV6-6	.	.	TRBJ2-7	CASSYPTGRSWF	TGTGCCAGCAGTTATCCAACCGGGAGAAGTTGGTTC
TRBV29-1	.	.	TRBJ1-2	CSVLDRFYGYTF	TGCAGCGTCCTAGATAGATTCTATGGCTACACCTTC
TRBV6-1	few	.	TRBJ2-4	CASSEVGPRDNLKNIQYF	TGTGCCAGCAGTGAAGTCGGGCCCCGAGACAATCTGAAAAACATTCAGTACTTC
TRBV5-4	few	.	TRBJ1-2	CASSLGNYYDGYTF	TGTGCCAGCAGCTTGGGGAATTACTACGATGGCTACACCTTC
TRBV4-2	once	.	TRBJ2-1	CASSQVDRFF	TGTGCCAGCAGCCAAGTTGATCGGTTCTTC
TRBV5-1	.	.	TRBJ1-2	CASRRDKPIYGYTF	TGCGCCAGCAGAAGGGACAAGCCTATCTATGGCTACACCTTC
TRBV6-1	.	TRBD1	TRBJ1-4	CASSEHWTGGGGGKLFF	TGTGCCAGCAGTGAACACTGGACAGGCGGAGGAGGAGGAAAACTGTTTTTT
TRBV5-1	.	.	TRBJ1-1	CASSLAGRTEAFF	TGCGCCAGCAGCTTGGCGGGGAGAACCGAAGCTTTCTTT
TRBV29-1	few	.	TRBJ1-2	CSVEDGGAGYGYTF	TGCAGCGTTGAAGACGGGGGGGCCGGCTATGGCTACACCTTC
TRBV13	.	.	TRBJ2-3	CASSSNTDPTDTQYF	TGTGCCAGCAGCTCGAATACGGATCCCACAGATACGCAGTATTTT
TRBV9	.	TRBD2	TRBJ2-5	CASSVATSGGETQYF	TGTGCCAGCAGCGTAGCGACTAGCGGTGGGGAGACCCAGTACTTC
TRBV27	.	.	TRBJ1-5	CASRDGYSNQPQHF	TGTGCCAGCAGAGACGGATATAGCAATCAGCCCCAGCATTTT
TRBV25-1	.	.	TRBJ1-2	CATTGQGWSGYTF	TGTGCTACGACCGGGCAGGGGTGGTCTGGCTACACCTTC
TRBV20-1	.	.	TRBJ2-1	CSGQWHNEQFF	TGCAGTGGGCAGTGGCACAATGAGCAGTTCTTC
TRBV30	.	.	TRBJ2-7	CAWSAAGVRLEQYF	TGTGCCTGGAGTGCCGCAGGGGTTCGACTCGAGCAGTACTTC
TRBV6-5	few	.	TRBJ2-3	CASSYYYTDTQYF	TGTGCCAGCAGTTACTACTACACAGATACGCAGTATTTT
TRBV6-5	few	TRBD2	TRBJ2-3	CASGLAGYTDTQYF	TGTGCCAGCGGACTAGCGGGGTACACAGATACGCAGTATTTT
TRBV7-8	.	.	TRBJ2-5	CASSYRPGLRLETQYF	TGTGCCAGCAGCTATCGGCCCGGCCTTCGGTTAGAGACCCAGTACTTC
TRBV6-5	.	.	TRBJ1-1	CATREGVHTEAFF	TGTGCCACCAGGGAGGGGGTCCACACTGAAGCTTTCTTT
TRBV13	few	.	TRBJ1-2	CASSSQPGTDGYTF	TGTGCCAGCAGCTCTCAACCGGGGACGGATGGCTACACCTTC
TRBV11-2	.	.	TRBJ2-2	CASTPGTGELFF	TGTGCCAGCACCCCGGGGACCGGGGAGCTGTTTTTT
TRBV13	.	TRBD1	TRBJ2-5	CASSLGDRGETQYF	TGTGCCAGCAGCTTAGGCGACAGGGGTGAGACCCAGTACTTC
TRBV7-9	few	TRBD1	TRBJ2-3	CASSSRDSVRDTQYF	TGTGCCAGCAGCTCCCGGGACAGCGTACGAGATACGCAGTATTTT
TRBV5-1	.	.	TRBJ2-7	CASSLGGGSYEQYF	TGCGCCAGCAGCTTGGGTGGGGGATCCTACGAGCAGTATTTC
TRBV27	few	.	TRBJ1-5	CASSPVGSNQPQHF	TGTGCCAGCAGTCCCGTGGGGAGCAATCAGCCCCAGCATTTT
TRBV2	.	.	TRBJ2-3	CASIVVSSTDTQYF	TGTGCCAGCATTGTGGTCTCTAGCACAGATACGCAGTATTTT
TRBV14	few	.	TRBJ2-7	CASSQGRLQYF	TGTGCCAGCAGCCAGGGACGACTGCAGTACTTC
TRBV27	.	TRBD1	TRBJ1-5	CASSRGGTNQPQHF	TGTGCCAGCAGCAGGGGGGGAACCAATCAGCCCCAGCATTTT
TRBV5-6	.	.	TRBJ1-5	CASSLGRAPQHF	TGTGCCAGCAGCTTGGGAAGGGCGCCCCAGCATTTT
TRBV30	.	TRBD1	TRBJ1-1	CAGDRAGTEAFF	TGTGCCGGGGACAGGGCCGGCACTGAAGCTTTCTTT
TRBV5-1	.	.	TRBJ2-5	CASSTPRSQTQYF	TGCGCCAGCAGCACTCCTAGGTCGCAGACCCAGTACTTC
TRBV29-1	few	.	TRBJ2-5	CSAADQETQYF	TGCAGCGCTGCGGACCAAGAGACCCAGTACTTC
TRBV5-6	.	.	TRBJ1-6	CASSSSGANSPLHF	TGTGCCAGCAGCTCATCGGGAGCCAATTCACCCCTCCACTTT
TRBV30	.	.	TRBJ2-5	CAWRHRGGQETQYF	TGTGCCTGGAGACACAGGGGAGGGCAAGAGACCCAGTACTTC